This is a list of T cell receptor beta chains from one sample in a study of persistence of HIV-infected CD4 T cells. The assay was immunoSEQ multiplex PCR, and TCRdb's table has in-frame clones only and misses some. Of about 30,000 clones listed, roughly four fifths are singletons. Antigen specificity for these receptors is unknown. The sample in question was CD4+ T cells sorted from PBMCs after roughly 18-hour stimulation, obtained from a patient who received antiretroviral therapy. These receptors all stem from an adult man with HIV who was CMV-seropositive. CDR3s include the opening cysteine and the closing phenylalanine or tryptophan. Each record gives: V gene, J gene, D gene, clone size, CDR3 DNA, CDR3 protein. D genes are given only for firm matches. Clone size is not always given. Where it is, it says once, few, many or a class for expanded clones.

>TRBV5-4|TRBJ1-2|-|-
TGTGCCAGCAGCTTGCCGGCCCCTAACTATGGCTACACCTTC
CASSLPAPNYGYTF
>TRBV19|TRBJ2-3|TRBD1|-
TGTGCCAGTAGTGGACGGACAGGGTCAGATACGCAGTATTTT
CASSGRTGSDTQYF
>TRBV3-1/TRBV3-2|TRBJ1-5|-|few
TGTGCCAGCAGCCACACCGGTCAGCCCCAGCATTTT
CASSHTGQPQHF
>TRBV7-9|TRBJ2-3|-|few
TGTGCCAGCAGCACAGGGATCGGGCGGGATACGCAGTATTTT
CASSTGIGRDTQYF
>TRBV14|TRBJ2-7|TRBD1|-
TGTGCCAGCAGCCGAGGGTCCGGGACAGGAGCCTACGAGCAGTACTTC
CASSRGSGTGAYEQYF
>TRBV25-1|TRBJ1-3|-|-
TGTGCCAGCAGTGAGGCAGGGGCAGGAAACACCATATATTTT
CASSEAGAGNTIYF
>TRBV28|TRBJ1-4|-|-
TGTGCCAGCAGTTTTGCGGGGGCGGAAAAACTGTTTTTT
CASSFAGAEKLFF
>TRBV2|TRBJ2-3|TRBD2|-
TGTGCCAGCAGTCCTCTCGGGGGGTCCGTCATTCAGTATTTT
CASSPLGGSVIQYF
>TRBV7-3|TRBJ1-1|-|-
TGTGCCAGCAGCTTAATGGCAGGCTCTCGTGAAGCTTTCTTT
CASSLMAGSREAFF
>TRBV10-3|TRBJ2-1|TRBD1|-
TGTGCCATCAGTGAGTTTTCAGGGGGCCTTGGCTACAATGAGCAGTTCTTC
CAISEFSGGLGYNEQFF
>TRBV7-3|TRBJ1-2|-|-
TGTGCCAGCAGCTTAGGAGTCGGTAACTATGGCTACACCTTC
CASSLGVGNYGYTF
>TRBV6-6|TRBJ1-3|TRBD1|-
TGTGCCAGCAGTAACGACAGGGGAAGTGGAAACACCATATATTTT
CASSNDRGSGNTIYF
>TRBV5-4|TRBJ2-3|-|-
TGTGCCAGCAGCTTATCCCTGCTTTATAATGGTACGCAGTATTTT
CASSLSLLYNGTQYF
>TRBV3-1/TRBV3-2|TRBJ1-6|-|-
TGTGCCAGCAGCCAGTGGGGGTATTCACCCCTCCACTTT
CASSQWGYSPLHF
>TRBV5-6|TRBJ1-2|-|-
TGTGCCAGCTCGGGGGGCTATGGCTACACCTTC
CASSGGYGYTF
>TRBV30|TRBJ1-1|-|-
TGTGCCTGGAGTGTACGGCTCCCGGGACAATTGAACACTGAAGCTTTCTTT
CAWSVRLPGQLNTEAFF
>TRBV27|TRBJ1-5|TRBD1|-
TGTGCCAGCAGTCCCCGCGAGGGACAGGATCAGCCCCAGCATTTT
CASSPREGQDQPQHF
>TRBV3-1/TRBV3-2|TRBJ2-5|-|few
TGTGCCAGCAGCCTCGGCCTGGAGACCCAGTACTTC
CASSLGLETQYF
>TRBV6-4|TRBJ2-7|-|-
TGTGCCAGCAGTGAGGAGGGTGGTTACGAGCAGTACTTC
CASSEEGGYEQYF
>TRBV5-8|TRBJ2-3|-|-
TGTGCCAGCAGCTTGGGGCAGGACACAGATACGCAGTATTTT
CASSLGQDTDTQYF
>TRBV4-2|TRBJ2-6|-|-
TGTGCCAGCAGCCAAGAGGTAATCGGTTTCTCTGGGGCCAACGTCCTGACTTTC
CASSQEVIGFSGANVLTF
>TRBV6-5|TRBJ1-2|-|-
TGTGCCAGCGGGGACCACTATGGCTACACCTTC
CASGDHYGYTF
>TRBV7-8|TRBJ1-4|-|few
TGTGCCAGCAGCTTAGGAGGGGGAGGTGAAAAACTGTTTTTT
CASSLGGGGEKLFF
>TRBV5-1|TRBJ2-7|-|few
TGCGCCAGCAGCTCAGGGGTACAGGGTAAAGAGCAGTACTTC
CASSSGVQGKEQYF
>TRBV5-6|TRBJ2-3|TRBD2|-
TGTGCCAGCAGCTTGGAAGGACTAGGCACAGATACGCAGTATTTT
CASSLEGLGTDTQYF
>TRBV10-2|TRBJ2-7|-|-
TGCGCCAGCAGTTTCGGGAACGAGCAGTACTTC
CASSFGNEQYF
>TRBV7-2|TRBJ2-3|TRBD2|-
TGTGCCAGCAGTCCCCTTCTAGCGGGGGGGAGTTCAGATACGCAGTATTTT
CASSPLLAGGSSDTQYF
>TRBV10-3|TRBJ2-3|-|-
TGTGCCATCAGTGGGGGGTCGGGGGACGACGGCGGTACGCAGTATTTT
CAISGGSGDDGGTQYF
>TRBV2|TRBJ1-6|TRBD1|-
TGTGCCAGCAATTTCCCTGGGACAGGGGATAATTCACCCCTCCACTTT
CASNFPGTGDNSPLHF
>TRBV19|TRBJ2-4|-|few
TGTGCCAGTACCCCGCATAGCTCAGTTGGGAACATTCAGTACTTC
CASTPHSSVGNIQYF
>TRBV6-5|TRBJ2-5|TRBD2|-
TGTGCCAGCTCTAGCGGGGGGGCGGGAGAGACCCAGTACTTC
CASSSGGAGETQYF
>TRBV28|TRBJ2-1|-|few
TGTGCCAGCAGCGATTCCTACAATGAGCAGTTCTTC
CASSDSYNEQFF
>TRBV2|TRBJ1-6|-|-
TGTGCCAGCAGTGTTTCGCTCTATAATTCACCCCTCCACTTT
CASSVSLYNSPLHF
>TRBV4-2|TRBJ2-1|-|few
TGTGCCAGCAGCCAAGTGGGCGGGGGCCCCTACAATGAGCAGTTCTTC
CASSQVGGGPYNEQFF
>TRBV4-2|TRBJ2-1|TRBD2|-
TGTGCCAGCAGCCAAGGCGGGGGGTCCAGCTCCTACAATGAGCAGTTCTTC
CASSQGGGSSSYNEQFF
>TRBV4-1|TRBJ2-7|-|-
TGCGCCAGCAGCCAAAACATCAACCAGGGTTCCAGCTCCTACGAGCAGTACTTC
CASSQNINQGSSSYEQYF